These T cell receptor beta chains were read from a single sample in a study of cytomegalovirus exposure and HLA in healthy donors. Only in-frame clones appear in the TCRdb table, and some are missing; sequencing was by immunoSEQ multiplex PCR. The sample records about 180,000 clones, 76% being singletons. The specimen sequenced was PBMCs. Every receptor here comes from a man between 18 and 29 years old in good health and CMV-seronegative. The CDR3 runs from the conserved cysteine through the conserved F or W. D genes are given only for firm matches. Rows give clone size only sometimes, using once, few, many, or a class for an expanded clone.

TRBV25-1	TRBD1	-	TRBJ2-3	TGTGCCAGCAGTGAAGAACAGGGGGCGGATACGCAGTATTTT	CASSEEQGADTQYF
TRBV6-4	TRBD1	-	TRBJ1-4	TGTGCCAGCAACCTCGGGACAGAATATGAAAAACTGTTTTTT	CASNLGTEYEKLFF
TRBV5-4	-	-	TRBJ2-2	TGTGCCAGCAGCTTCCAGGGAGGCGGGGAGCTGTTTTTT	CASSFQGGGELFF
TRBV5-1	-	-	TRBJ2-3	TGCGCCAGCAGCTCGACAGGAACCACAGATACGCAGTATTTT	CASSSTGTTDTQYF
TRBV11-2	-	-	TRBJ1-2	TGTGCCAGCAGCTTAGATCCTGAGGGAATAGTCGAGGGCTACACCTTC	CASSLDPEGIVEGYTF
TRBV9	-	few	TRBJ2-1	TGTGCCAGCAGCGTACAGGGGGAGCAGTTCTTC	CASSVQGEQFF
TRBV19	TRBD2	-	TRBJ2-1	TGTGCCAGTAGGGGAACACTAGCGGGAGAGCACAATGAGCAGTTCTTC	CASRGTLAGEHNEQFF
TRBV9	TRBD2	-	TRBJ2-7	TGTGCCAGCAGCGTAGGAGTTAGCGGGGGAGGGATCTCCTACGAGCAGTACTTC	CASSVGVSGGGISYEQYF
TRBV6-1	-	-	TRBJ2-7	TGTGCCAGCAGTGAAGCGGGAGGCCCGCCCTACGAGCAGTACTTC	CASSEAGGPPYEQYF
TRBV2	-	once	TRBJ2-5	TGTGCCAGCCGGGCGGGGGCGAAGACCCAGTACTTC	CASRAGAKTQYF
TRBV7-9	TRBD2	-	TRBJ2-2	TGTGCCAGCAGCCTAAACACGGGACTAGCGTCGGCCGGGGAGCTGTTTTTT	CASSLNTGLASAGELFF
TRBV13	TRBD1	-	TRBJ1-2	TGTGCCAGCAGAGCGGACAGGGATAGGTATGGCTACACCTTC	CASRADRDRYGYTF
TRBV28	TRBD1	few	TRBJ1-5	TGTGCCAGCAGAACGACAGGGATCAGCAATCAGCCCCAGCATTTT	CASRTTGISNQPQHF
TRBV19	TRBD1	-	TRBJ2-7	TGTGCCAGTAGCACTAGACAGGGTCGACCCTACGAGCAGTACTTC	CASSTRQGRPYEQYF
TRBV6-5	TRBD2	-	TRBJ2-3	TGTGCCAGCAGTGACGGGGGGGCGGGAGATACGCAGTATTTT	CASSDGGAGDTQYF
TRBV18	-	-	TRBJ2-5	TGTGCCAGCTCACCACCGGGGGGAGAGACCCAGTACTTC	CASSPPGGETQYF
TRBV28	-	-	TRBJ1-5	TGTGCCAGCAGTTCCCTCCTCGACAGATTTAGCAATCAGCCCCAGCATTTT	CASSSLLDRFSNQPQHF
TRBV27	TRBD1	few	TRBJ2-7	TGTGCCAGCAGTTTAGACAGGGGCTACGAGCAGTACTTC	CASSLDRGYEQYF
TRBV5-1	TRBD2	-	TRBJ2-2	TGCGCCAGCAGCTTGTCCAGGGAGGGGCGACACCGGGAGCTGTTTTTT	CASSLSREGRHRELFF
TRBV20-1	-	-	TRBJ2-5	TGCAGTGCTAGGCCAGAAGAGACCCAGTACTTC	CSARPEETQYF
TRBV6-1	TRBD2	-	TRBJ2-1	TGTGCCAGCAGTGTCCGGAGACCGACACCGGGGGGTGAGCAGTTCTTC	CASSVRRPTPGGEQFF
TRBV11-2	TRBD1	-	TRBJ1-4	TGTGCCAGCAGCTTCGGACAGGGGGGCGAAAAACTGTTTTTT	CASSFGQGGEKLFF
TRBV9	-	-	TRBJ2-1	TGTGCCAGCAGCGTAGATGGTAGCAAGGATGAGCAGTTCTTC	CASSVDGSKDEQFF
TRBV28	TRBD2	-	TRBJ2-2	TGTGCCAGCAGTCCCGCCGGCGGGGGAAAAACCGGGGAGCTGTTTTTT	CASSPAGGGKTGELFF
TRBV10-1	TRBD2	-	TRBJ2-1	TGCGCCAGCAGTGATACCGGGACTACCCCGACCGAGCAGTTCTTC	CASSDTGTTPTEQFF
TRBV29-1	TRBD1	-	TRBJ1-1	TGCAGCGTGACGACAGGGGCGAACACTGAAGCTTTCTTT	CSVTTGANTEAFF
TRBV19	-	once	TRBJ1-6	TGTGCCAGTAGTATCCTCCGTGGGCTTTATAATTCACCCCTCCACTTT	CASSILRGLYNSPLHF
TRBV27	TRBD2	-	TRBJ2-1	TGTGCCAGCAGTCGAGCGGGAGGAAGGCGTGAGCAGTTCTTC	CASSRAGGRREQFF
TRBV6-1	-	-	TRBJ2-1	TGTGCCAGCAGTGAAGCGGTGACTCTAAGGACAGAAGGTTTCTTC	CASSEAVTLRTEGFF
TRBV28	TRBD2	-	TRBJ2-3	TGTGCCAGCAGTTTATTGGACGGCGGGAGGGGTACAGATACGCAGTATTTT	CASSLLDGGRGTDTQYF
TRBV7-2	TRBD2	-	TRBJ2-1	TGTGCCAGCAGCAGAAACATGGGGGGGTCCTACAATGAGCAGTTCTTC	CASSRNMGGSYNEQFF
TRBV7-3	-	-	TRBJ2-3	TGTGCCAGCAGTCGGGAGTCGGGGAGGCTCACAGATACGCAGTATTTT	CASSRESGRLTDTQYF
TRBV5-5	TRBD2	-	TRBJ2-4	TGTGCCAGCAGCCCCGGGGGGGGTACCAAAAACATTCAGTACTTC	CASSPGGGTKNIQYF
TRBV2	-	-	TRBJ2-7	TGTGCCAGCAGTGTTAACTTACTATACGAGCAGTACTTC	CASSVNLLYEQYF
TRBV27	TRBD1	-	TRBJ1-6	TGTGCCAGCAGTTCGTACAGGGGAGACAATTCACCCCTCCACTTT	CASSSYRGDNSPLHF